Given below is one T cell receptor (beta chain) in context. Its target is not known. This may come from a read error, since a much larger clone is one base off. This entry is derived from a study of T cell repertoires in cytomegalovirus infection. Study details: From public TCR beta signatures came an indication of both CMV infection and matching HLA type. Findings and limits, study-wide: What dominated the ex vivo response were HLA-C-restricted CMV-specific TCR beta clonotypes.

TCRdb re-called the reads through MiXCR, storing one row per CDR3 protein. Altogether about 440,000 distinct CDR3 sequences are present, roughly 31% being singletons, with the ten largest covering about an eighth. CDR3 length equals 14 residues. The germline V gene has CDR1 SGHTA and CDR2 FQGNSA. Trimming removed 3 bases at V and 0 bases at J, with 9 bases between. The receptor comes from a human donor in good health (CMV status not recorded). Some clones in this sample may be carry-over from other donors' samples. The sequencing sample was made of PBMCs. V is TRBV7-2 and J is TRBJ2-7; D perhaps matches TRBD1 (5 bases). CDR3 in amino acids: CASSFEGDSYEQYF. The CDR3 DNA follows: TGTGCCAGCAGCTTCGAAGGGGACTCCTACGAGCAGTACTTC.